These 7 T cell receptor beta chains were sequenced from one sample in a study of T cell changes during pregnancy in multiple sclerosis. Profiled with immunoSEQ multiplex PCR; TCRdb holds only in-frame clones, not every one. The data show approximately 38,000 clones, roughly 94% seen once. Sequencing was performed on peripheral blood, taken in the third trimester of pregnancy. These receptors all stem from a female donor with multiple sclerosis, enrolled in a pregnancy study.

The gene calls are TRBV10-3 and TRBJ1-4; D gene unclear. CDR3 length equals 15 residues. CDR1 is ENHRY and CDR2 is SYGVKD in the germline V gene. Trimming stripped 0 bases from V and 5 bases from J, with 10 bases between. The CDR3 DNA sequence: TGTGCCATCAGTGAGTCTCCAGCGAGCAATGAAAAACTGTTTTTT. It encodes CAISESPASNEKLFF.

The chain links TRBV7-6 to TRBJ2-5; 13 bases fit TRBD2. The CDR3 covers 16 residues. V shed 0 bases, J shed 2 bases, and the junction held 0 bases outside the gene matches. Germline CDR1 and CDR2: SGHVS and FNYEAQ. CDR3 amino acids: CASSLALAGGQETQYF. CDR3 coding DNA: TGTGCCAGCAGCTTAGCACTAGCGGGGGGGCAAGAGACCCAGTACTTC.

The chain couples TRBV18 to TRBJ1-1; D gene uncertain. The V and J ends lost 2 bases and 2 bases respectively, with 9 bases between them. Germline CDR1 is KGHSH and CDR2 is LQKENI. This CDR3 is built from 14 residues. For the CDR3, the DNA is TGTGCCAGCTCACCAGCGATCCTCAACACTGAAGCTTTCTTT. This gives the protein CASSPAILNTEAFF.

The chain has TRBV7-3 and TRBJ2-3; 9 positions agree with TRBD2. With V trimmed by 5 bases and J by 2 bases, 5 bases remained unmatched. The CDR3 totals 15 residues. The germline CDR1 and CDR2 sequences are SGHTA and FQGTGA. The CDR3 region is CASSRLAVLTDTQYF. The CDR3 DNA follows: TGTGCCAGCAGCCGACTAGCGGTCCTCACAGATACGCAGTATTTT.

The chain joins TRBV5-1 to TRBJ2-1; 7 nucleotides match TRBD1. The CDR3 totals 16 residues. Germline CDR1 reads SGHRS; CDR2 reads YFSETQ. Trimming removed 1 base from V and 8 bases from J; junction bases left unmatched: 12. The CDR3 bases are TGCGCCAGCAGCTTGTCCACAGGGGTCGGGAATGATGAGCAGTTCTTC. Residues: CASSLSTGVGNDEQFF.

The CDR3 DNA reads TGTGCCAGCAGCGAGAGCGGGGGGTCGGATACGCAGTATTTT. This codes for CASSESGGSDTQYF. This sequence joins TRBV6-5 and TRBJ2-3; 9 bases are a match to TRBD2. CDR1 is MNHEY and CDR2 is SVGAGI in the germline V gene. The CDR3 runs 14 residues. Losses at the gene ends were 6 bases for V and 6 bases for J; bases not matched to a gene: 7.

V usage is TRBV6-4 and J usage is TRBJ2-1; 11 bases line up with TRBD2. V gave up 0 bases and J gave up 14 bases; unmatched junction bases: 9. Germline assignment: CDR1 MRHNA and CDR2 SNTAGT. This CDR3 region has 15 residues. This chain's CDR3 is CASSDSNVAGGPEFF. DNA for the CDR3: TGTGCCAGCAGTGACTCGAATGTAGCGGGAGGGCCGGAGTTCTTC.